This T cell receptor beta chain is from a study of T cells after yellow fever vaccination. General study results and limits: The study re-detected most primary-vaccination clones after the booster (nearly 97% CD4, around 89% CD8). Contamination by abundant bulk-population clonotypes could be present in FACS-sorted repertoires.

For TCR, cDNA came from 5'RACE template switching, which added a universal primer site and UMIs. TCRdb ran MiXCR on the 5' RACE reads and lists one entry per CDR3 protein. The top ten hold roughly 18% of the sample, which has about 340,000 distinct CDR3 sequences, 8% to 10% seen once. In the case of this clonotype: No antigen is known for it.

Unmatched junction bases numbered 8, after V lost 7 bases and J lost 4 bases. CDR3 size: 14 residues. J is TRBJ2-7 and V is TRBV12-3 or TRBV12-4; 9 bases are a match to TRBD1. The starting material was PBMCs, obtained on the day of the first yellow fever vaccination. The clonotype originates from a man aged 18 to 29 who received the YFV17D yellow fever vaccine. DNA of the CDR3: TGTGCCAGCACCTCTGGACAGGGGCGGTACGAGCAGTACTTC. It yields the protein CASTSGQGRYEQYF.